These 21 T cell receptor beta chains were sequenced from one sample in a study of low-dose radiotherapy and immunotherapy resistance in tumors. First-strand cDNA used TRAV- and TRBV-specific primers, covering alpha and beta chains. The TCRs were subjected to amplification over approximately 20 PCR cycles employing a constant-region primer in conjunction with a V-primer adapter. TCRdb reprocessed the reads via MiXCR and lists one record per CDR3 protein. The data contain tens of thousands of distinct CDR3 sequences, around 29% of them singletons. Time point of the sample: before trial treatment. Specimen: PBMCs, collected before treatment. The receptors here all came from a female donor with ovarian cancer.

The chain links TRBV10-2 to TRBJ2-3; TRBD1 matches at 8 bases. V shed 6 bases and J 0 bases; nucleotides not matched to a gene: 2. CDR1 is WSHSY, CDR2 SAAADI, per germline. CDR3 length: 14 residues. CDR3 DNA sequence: TGCGCCAGCAGGGCAGGGGGCAGCACAGATACGCAGTATTTT. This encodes CASRAGGSTDTQYF.

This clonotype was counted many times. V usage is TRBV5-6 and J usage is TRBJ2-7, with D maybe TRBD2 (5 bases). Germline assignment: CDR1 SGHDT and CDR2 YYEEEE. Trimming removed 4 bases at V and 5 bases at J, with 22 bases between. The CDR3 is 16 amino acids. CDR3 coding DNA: TGTGCCAGCAGCCCTCCCCCGATTTCGGGATCCCACGAGCAGTACTTC. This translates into CASSPPPISGSHEQYF.

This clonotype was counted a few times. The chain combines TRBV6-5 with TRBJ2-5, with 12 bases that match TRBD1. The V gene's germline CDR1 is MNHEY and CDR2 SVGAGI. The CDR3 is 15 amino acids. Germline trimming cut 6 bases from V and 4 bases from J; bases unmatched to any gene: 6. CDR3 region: CASSLGQGARETQYF. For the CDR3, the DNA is TGTGCCAGCAGCCTGGGACAGGGGGCTCGAGAGACCCAGTACTTC.

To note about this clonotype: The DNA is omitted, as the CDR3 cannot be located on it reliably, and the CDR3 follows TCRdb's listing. CDR3 protein: CASSPGTGIVTGELFFF. The chain joins TRBV19 to TRBJ2-2; the D call TRBD1 from the table was never checked on the DNA. Germline CDR1 reads LNHDA; CDR2 reads SQIVND (reference sequence). The CDR3 numbers 17 amino acids, ends counted.

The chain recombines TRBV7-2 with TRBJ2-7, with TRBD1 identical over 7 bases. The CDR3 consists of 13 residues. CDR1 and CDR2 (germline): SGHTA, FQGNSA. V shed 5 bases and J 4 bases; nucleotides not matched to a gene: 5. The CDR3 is CASSRGLDYEQYF. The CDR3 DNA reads TGTGCCAGCAGCAGGGGGCTAGATTACGAGCAGTACTTC.

The CDR3 DNA sequence: TGTGCCAGCAGCCCAGATAAAAACAGCTATGGCACAGATACGCAGTATTTT. As protein: CASSPDKNSYGTDTQYF. V and J are TRBV7-8 and TRBJ2-3; D is ambiguous. Germline V lookup: CDR1 SGHVS, CDR2 FQNEAQ. V lost 5 bases, J lost 1 base, and 19 bases lay in between. The CDR3 totals 17 residues.

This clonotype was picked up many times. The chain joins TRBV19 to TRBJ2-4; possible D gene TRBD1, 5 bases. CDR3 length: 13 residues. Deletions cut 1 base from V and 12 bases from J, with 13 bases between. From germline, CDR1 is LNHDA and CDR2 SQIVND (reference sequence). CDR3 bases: TGTGCCAGTAGTATAGGTCAGGGCTTAAGTCAGTACTTC. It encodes CASSIGQGLSQYF.

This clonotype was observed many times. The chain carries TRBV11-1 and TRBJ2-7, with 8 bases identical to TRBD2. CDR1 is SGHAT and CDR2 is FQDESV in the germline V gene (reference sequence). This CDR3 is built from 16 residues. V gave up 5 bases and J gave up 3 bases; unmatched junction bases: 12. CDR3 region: CASSAAPASGYYEQYF. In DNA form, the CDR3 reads TGTGCCAGCAGCGCGGCACCTGCTAGCGGGTACTACGAGCAGTACTTC.

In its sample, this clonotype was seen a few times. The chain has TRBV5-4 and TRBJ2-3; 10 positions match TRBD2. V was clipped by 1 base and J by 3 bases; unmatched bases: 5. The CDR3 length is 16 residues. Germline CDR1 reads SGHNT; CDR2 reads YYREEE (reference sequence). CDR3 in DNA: TGTGCCAGCAGCTTGCTAGCGGGGGTGGGGACAGATACGCAGTATTTT. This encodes CASSLLAGVGTDTQYF. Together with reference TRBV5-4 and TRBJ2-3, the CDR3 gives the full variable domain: ETGVTQSPTHLIKTRGQQVTLRCSSQSGHNTVSWYQQALGQGPQFIFQYYREEENGRGNFPPRFSGLQFPNYSSELNVNALELDDSALYLCASSLLAGVGTDTQYFGPGTRLTVL.

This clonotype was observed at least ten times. CDR3 coding DNA: TGTGCCAGCAGTTACACGCGACGCTCCTACAATGAGCAGTTCTTC. Its protein is CASSYTRRSYNEQFF. The rearrangement joins TRBV6-5 to TRBJ2-1, with D hard to call. The germline CDR1 and CDR2 sequences are MNHEY and SVGAGI. V was clipped by 2 bases and J by 0 bases, with 8 bases between them. The CDR3 extends over 15 amino acids.

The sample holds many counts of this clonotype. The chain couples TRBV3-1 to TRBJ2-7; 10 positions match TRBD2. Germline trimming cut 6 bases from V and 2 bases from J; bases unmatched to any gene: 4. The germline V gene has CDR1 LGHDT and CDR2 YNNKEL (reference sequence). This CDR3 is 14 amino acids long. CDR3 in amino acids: CASRRTSGTYEQYF. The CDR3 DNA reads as TGTGCCAGCAGGCGCACTAGCGGGACCTACGAGCAGTACTTC.

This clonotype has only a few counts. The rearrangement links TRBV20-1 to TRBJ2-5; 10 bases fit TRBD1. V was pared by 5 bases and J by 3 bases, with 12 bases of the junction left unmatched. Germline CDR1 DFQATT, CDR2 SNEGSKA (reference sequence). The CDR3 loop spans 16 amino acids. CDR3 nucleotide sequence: TGCAGTGCTCACCTGTCCGGGACAGGGGAAAAAGAGACCCAGTACTTC. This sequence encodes CSAHLSGTGEKETQYF.

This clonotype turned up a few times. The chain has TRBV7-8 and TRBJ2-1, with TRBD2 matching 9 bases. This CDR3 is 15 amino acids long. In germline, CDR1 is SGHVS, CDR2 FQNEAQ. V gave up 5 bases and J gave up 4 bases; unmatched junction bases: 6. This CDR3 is CASSARREGYNEQFF. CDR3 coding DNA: TGTGCCAGCAGCGCCAGGCGGGAGGGTTACAATGAGCAGTTCTTC.

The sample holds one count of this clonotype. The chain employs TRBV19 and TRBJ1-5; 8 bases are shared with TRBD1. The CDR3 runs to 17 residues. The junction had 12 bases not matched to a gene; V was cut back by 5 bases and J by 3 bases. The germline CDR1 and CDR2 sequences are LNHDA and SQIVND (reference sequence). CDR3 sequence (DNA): TGTGCCAGTAGTCCCTCCGGGACAGGAGCGGTCAATCAGCCCCAGCATTTT. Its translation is CASSPSGTGAVNQPQHF. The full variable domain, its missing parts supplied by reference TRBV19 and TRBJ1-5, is DGGITQSPKYLFRKEGQNVTLSCEQNLNHDAMYWYRQDPGQGLRLIYYSQIVNDFQKGDIAEGYSVSREKKESFPLTVTSAQKNPTAFYLCASSPSGTGAVNQPQHFGDGTRLSIL.

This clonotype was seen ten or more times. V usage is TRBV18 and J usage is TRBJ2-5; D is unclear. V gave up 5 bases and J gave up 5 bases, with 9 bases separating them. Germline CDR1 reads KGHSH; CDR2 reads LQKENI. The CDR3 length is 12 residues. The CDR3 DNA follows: TGTGCCAGCTCAGTTACGAGGGAGACCCAGTACTTC. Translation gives CASSVTRETQYF.

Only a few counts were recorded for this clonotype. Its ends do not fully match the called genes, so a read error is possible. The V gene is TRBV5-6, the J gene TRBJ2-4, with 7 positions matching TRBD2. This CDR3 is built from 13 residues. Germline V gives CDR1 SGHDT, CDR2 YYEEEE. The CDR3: CASSLGARSGRNF. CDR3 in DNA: TGTGCCAGCAGCCTAGGGGCGCGGTCCGGGAGGAACTTC.

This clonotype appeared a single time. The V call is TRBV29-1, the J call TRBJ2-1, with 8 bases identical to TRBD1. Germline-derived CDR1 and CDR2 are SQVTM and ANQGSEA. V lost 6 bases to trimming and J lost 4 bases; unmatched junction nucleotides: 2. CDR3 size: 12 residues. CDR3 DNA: TGCAGCGTAGGACAGGGATACAATGAGCAGTTCTTC. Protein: CSVGQGYNEQFF.

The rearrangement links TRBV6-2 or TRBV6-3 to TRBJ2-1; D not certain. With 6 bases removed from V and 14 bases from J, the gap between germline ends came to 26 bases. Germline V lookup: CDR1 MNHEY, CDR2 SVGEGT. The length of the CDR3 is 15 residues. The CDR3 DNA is TGTGCCAGCAGCCTAGGACCTCGATCACACGAAGGAGAGTTCTTC. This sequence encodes CASSLGPRSHEGEFF.

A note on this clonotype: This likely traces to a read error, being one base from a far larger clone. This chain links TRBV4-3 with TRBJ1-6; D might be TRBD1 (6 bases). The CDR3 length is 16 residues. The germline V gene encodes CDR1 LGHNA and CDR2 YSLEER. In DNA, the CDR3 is TGCGTCAGCAGCCAAGATCCCCCGACGGCAGGGGCGCCCCTCCACTTT. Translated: CVSSQDPPTAGAPLHF.

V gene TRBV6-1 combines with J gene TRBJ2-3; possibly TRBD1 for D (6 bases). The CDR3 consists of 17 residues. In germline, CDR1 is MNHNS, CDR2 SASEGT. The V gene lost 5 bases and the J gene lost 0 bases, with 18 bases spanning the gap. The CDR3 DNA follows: TGTGCCAGCAGTTACCCGGACCTCCAGGGGAGCACAGATACGCAGTATTTT. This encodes CASSYPDLQGSTDTQYF.

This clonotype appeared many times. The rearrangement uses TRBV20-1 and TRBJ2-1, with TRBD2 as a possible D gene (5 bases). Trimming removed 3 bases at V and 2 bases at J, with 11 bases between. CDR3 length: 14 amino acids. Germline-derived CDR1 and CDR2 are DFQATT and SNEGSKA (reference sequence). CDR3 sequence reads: CSARSGSAYNEQFF. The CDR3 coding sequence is TGCAGTGCTAGGAGTGGGAGCGCCTACAATGAGCAGTTCTTC.